This is a list of T cell receptor beta chains from one sample in a study of technical replicates of blood from several donors. Generated by immunoSEQ multiplex PCR, the TCRdb table keeps only in-frame clones and is missing some. This sample carries about 64,000 clones, 86% of them seen once, and the ten largest clones take approximately 5.4%. Sequenced material: PBMCs. The receptors were sampled from a human donor in good health. Some clones in this sample may be carry-over from other donors' samples. Both conserved end residues are part of each CDR3. The D gene is left open where the match is weak. Part of the rows lack a size; the others show once, few, many or a class for expanded clones.

clone size: .; V gene: TRBV6-5; D gene: TRBD1; J gene: TRBJ2-7; CDR3 protein: CASTPARDRNYEQYF; CDR3 DNA: TGTGCCAGCACTCCTGCCCGGGACAGAAACTACGAGCAGTACTTC
clone size: .; V gene: TRBV7-2; D gene: .; J gene: TRBJ1-5; CDR3 protein: CASSLARGWGLTQPQHF; CDR3 DNA: TGTGCCAGCAGCTTAGCGAGGGGTTGGGGGCTGACTCAGCCCCAGCATTTT
clone size: .; V gene: TRBV19; D gene: TRBD1; J gene: TRBJ1-2; CDR3 protein: CASSPDRGYGYTF; CDR3 DNA: TGTGCCAGTAGTCCGGACAGGGGTTATGGCTACACCTTC
clone size: .; V gene: TRBV6-1; D gene: TRBD1; J gene: TRBJ2-5; CDR3 protein: CASAFPGQGRETQYF; CDR3 DNA: TGTGCCAGCGCGTTTCCGGGACAGGGGCGGGAGACCCAGTACTTC
clone size: .; V gene: TRBV10-3; D gene: TRBD1; J gene: TRBJ2-4; CDR3 protein: CAISQTGGGGKNIQYF; CDR3 DNA: TGTGCCATCAGTCAGACAGGGGGCGGAGGCAAAAACATTCAGTACTTC
clone size: .; V gene: TRBV5-6; D gene: .; J gene: TRBJ2-3; CDR3 protein: CASSFFGVGTDTQYF; CDR3 DNA: TGTGCCAGCAGCTTTTTCGGGGTCGGGACAGATACGCAGTATTTT
clone size: .; V gene: TRBV7-6; D gene: .; J gene: TRBJ1-5; CDR3 protein: CASSLGGSGPQHF; CDR3 DNA: TGTGCCAGCAGCCTGGGGGGTTCGGGGCCCCAGCATTTT
clone size: .; V gene: TRBV9; D gene: .; J gene: TRBJ1-2; CDR3 protein: CASSAGILAGGYTF; CDR3 DNA: TGTGCCAGCAGCGCCGGGATTCTCGCTGGGGGCTACACCTTC
clone size: .; V gene: TRBV5-1; D gene: .; J gene: TRBJ2-5; CDR3 protein: CASSLFGGRETQYF; CDR3 DNA: TGCGCCAGCAGCTTGTTCGGGGGACGTGAGACCCAGTACTTC
clone size: once; V gene: TRBV4-1; D gene: .; J gene: TRBJ2-2; CDR3 protein: CASSRSRPGQGTGELFF; CDR3 DNA: TGCGCCAGCAGCCGCTCCCGGCCAGGGCAGGGCACCGGGGAGCTGTTTTTT
clone size: .; V gene: TRBV7-2; D gene: .; J gene: TRBJ2-7; CDR3 protein: CASSKDFTYEQYF; CDR3 DNA: TGTGCCAGCAGCAAAGACTTCACCTACGAGCAGTACTTC
clone size: .; V gene: TRBV11-2; D gene: .; J gene: TRBJ2-3; CDR3 protein: CASSLLEPDTQYF; CDR3 DNA: TGTGCCAGCAGCTTATTGGAGCCAGATACGCAGTATTTT
clone size: .; V gene: TRBV19; D gene: .; J gene: TRBJ1-5; CDR3 protein: CASSPGLSVQPQHF; CDR3 DNA: TGTGCCAGTAGCCCGGGACTTAGCGTCCAGCCCCAGCATTTT
clone size: .; V gene: TRBV29-1; D gene: TRBD2; J gene: TRBJ2-1; CDR3 protein: CSVEDPGGSSYNEQFF; CDR3 DNA: TGCAGCGTTGAAGATCCGGGCGGGAGCTCCTACAATGAGCAGTTCTTC
clone size: few; V gene: TRBV2; D gene: TRBD1; J gene: TRBJ1-2; CDR3 protein: CASSEGQNYGYTF; CDR3 DNA: TGTGCCAGCAGTGAGGGACAGAACTATGGCTACACCTTC
clone size: .; V gene: TRBV5-6; D gene: .; J gene: TRBJ1-3; CDR3 protein: CASSLAEGADSGNTIYF; CDR3 DNA: TGTGCCAGCAGCTTGGCCGAAGGGGCCGACTCTGGAAACACCATATATTTT
clone size: .; V gene: TRBV5-4; D gene: TRBD1; J gene: TRBJ1-5; CDR3 protein: CASSVQGVSNQPQHF; CDR3 DNA: TGTGCCAGCAGCGTGCAGGGGGTTAGCAATCAGCCCCAGCATTTT
clone size: .; V gene: TRBV7-2; D gene: .; J gene: TRBJ1-2; CDR3 protein: CASSFATQGGGYTF; CDR3 DNA: TGTGCCAGCAGCTTCGCGACGCAAGGCGGCGGCTACACCTTC
clone size: .; V gene: TRBV10-3; D gene: TRBD2; J gene: TRBJ2-1; CDR3 protein: CATSQTSGIKGEQFF; CDR3 DNA: TGTGCCACGAGCCAGACTAGCGGGATTAAGGGTGAGCAGTTCTTC
clone size: once; V gene: TRBV5-1; D gene: .; J gene: TRBJ1-2; CDR3 protein: CASSQTDDYGYTF; CDR3 DNA: TGCGCCAGCAGCCAGACAGATGACTATGGCTACACCTTC
clone size: .; V gene: TRBV7-3; D gene: TRBD2; J gene: TRBJ2-2; CDR3 protein: CASSLRGGSTGELFF; CDR3 DNA: TGTGCCAGCAGCCTACGCGGGGGGTCCACCGGGGAGCTGTTTTTT
clone size: .; V gene: TRBV7-2; D gene: TRBD2; J gene: TRBJ2-2; CDR3 protein: CASSLMVAGTGELFF; CDR3 DNA: TGTGCCAGCAGCTTAATGGTAGCGGGGACCGGGGAGCTGTTTTTT
clone size: .; V gene: TRBV29-1; D gene: TRBD2; J gene: TRBJ2-7; CDR3 protein: CSGTSGINEQYF; CDR3 DNA: TGCAGTGGGACTAGCGGGATAAACGAGCAGTACTTC
clone size: .; V gene: TRBV6-5; D gene: .; J gene: TRBJ2-5; CDR3 protein: CASSRVSGSQETQYF; CDR3 DNA: TGTGCCAGCAGTCGCGTGTCAGGTTCACAAGAGACCCAGTACTTC
clone size: .; V gene: TRBV7-2; D gene: TRBD2; J gene: TRBJ2-7; CDR3 protein: CASTGLAGPYEQYF; CDR3 DNA: TGTGCCAGCACCGGACTAGCGGGGCCCTACGAGCAGTACTTC
clone size: once; V gene: TRBV6-1; D gene: .; J gene: TRBJ1-6; CDR3 protein: CASSEVFYNSPLHF; CDR3 DNA: TGTGCCAGCAGCGAAGTCTTCTATAATTCACCCCTCCACTTT
clone size: once; V gene: TRBV7-2; D gene: .; J gene: TRBJ1-1; CDR3 protein: CASRPTGGPGTEAFF; CDR3 DNA: TGTGCCAGCAGACCTACGGGGGGGCCAGGCACTGAAGCTTTCTTT
clone size: once; V gene: TRBV7-9; D gene: TRBD1; J gene: TRBJ1-3; CDR3 protein: CASSIPGGRFGNTIYF; CDR3 DNA: TGTGCCAGCAGCATCCCAGGGGGGCGTTTTGGAAACACCATATATTTT
clone size: few; V gene: TRBV2; D gene: .; J gene: TRBJ1-2; CDR3 protein: CASSGVGAQGYTF; CDR3 DNA: TGTGCCAGCAGTGGTGTAGGGGCGCAGGGCTACACCTTC
clone size: .; V gene: TRBV10-3; D gene: TRBD1; J gene: TRBJ1-2; CDR3 protein: CAISPTGGGYTF; CDR3 DNA: TGTGCCATCAGTCCCACAGGGGGAGGCTACACCTTC
clone size: .; V gene: TRBV6-1; D gene: TRBD1; J gene: TRBJ2-7; CDR3 protein: CASTKGQGRVYEQYF; CDR3 DNA: TGTGCCAGCACCAAAGGACAGGGAAGGGTCTACGAGCAGTACTTC
clone size: .; V gene: TRBV4-1; D gene: .; J gene: TRBJ2-7; CDR3 protein: CASSQVYSYEQYF; CDR3 DNA: TGCGCCAGCAGCCAGGTCTACTCCTACGAGCAGTACTTC
clone size: .; V gene: TRBV10-2; D gene: TRBD2; J gene: TRBJ2-5; CDR3 protein: CASTPGLAGGGGETQYF; CDR3 DNA: TGCGCCAGCACGCCGGGACTAGCGGGAGGGGGGGGAGAGACCCAGTACTTC
clone size: .; V gene: TRBV7-2; D gene: .; J gene: TRBJ2-7; CDR3 protein: CASSLPSISYEQYF; CDR3 DNA: TGTGCCAGCAGCTTACCCAGTATCTCCTACGAGCAGTACTTC
clone size: .; V gene: TRBV19; D gene: TRBD2; J gene: TRBJ2-3; CDR3 protein: CASSPPAGLVFTQYF; CDR3 DNA: TGTGCCAGTAGTCCCCCCGCCGGACTAGTCTTTACGCAGTATTTT
clone size: once; V gene: TRBV11-3; D gene: .; J gene: TRBJ1-5; CDR3 protein: CASSLKEAESNQPQHF; CDR3 DNA: TGTGCCAGCAGCTTAAAGGAGGCAGAGAGCAATCAGCCCCAGCATTTT
clone size: .; V gene: TRBV28; D gene: TRBD1; J gene: TRBJ2-7; CDR3 protein: CASVRTGTYEQYF; CDR3 DNA: TGTGCCAGCGTGAGGACAGGTACCTACGAGCAGTACTTC
clone size: .; V gene: TRBV7-3; D gene: TRBD2; J gene: TRBJ2-3; CDR3 protein: CASSLVGGLAGVDTQYF; CDR3 DNA: TGTGCCAGCAGCCTCGTTGGGGGACTAGCGGGAGTGGATACGCAGTATTTT
clone size: .; V gene: TRBV2; D gene: TRBD1; J gene: TRBJ2-1; CDR3 protein: CASSGQGGNNEQFF; CDR3 DNA: TGTGCCAGCAGTGGACAGGGGGGCAACAATGAGCAGTTCTTC
clone size: .; V gene: TRBV6-6; D gene: TRBD1; J gene: TRBJ2-3; CDR3 protein: CASSDGTGELNTQYF; CDR3 DNA: TGTGCCAGCAGTGACGGGACAGGAGAGTTAAATACGCAGTATTTT
clone size: .; V gene: TRBV6-5; D gene: TRBD1; J gene: TRBJ1-6; CDR3 protein: CASTDRDRGNSPLHF; CDR3 DNA: TGTGCCAGCACCGATCGGGACAGGGGTAATTCACCCCTCCACTTT
clone size: .; V gene: TRBV6-1; D gene: TRBD1; J gene: TRBJ1-5; CDR3 protein: CASSENTQGGNQPQHF; CDR3 DNA: TGTGCCAGCAGTGAAAACACCCAGGGGGGCAATCAGCCCCAGCATTTT
clone size: .; V gene: TRBV6-5; D gene: .; J gene: TRBJ2-5; CDR3 protein: CASSYWNGETQYF; CDR3 DNA: TGTGCCAGCAGTTACTGGAACGGGGAGACCCAGTACTTC
clone size: few; V gene: TRBV6-1; D gene: .; J gene: TRBJ2-7; CDR3 protein: CASSGTRRGSYEQYF; CDR3 DNA: TGTGCCAGCAGTGGGACCCGCCGGGGATCCTACGAGCAGTACTTC
clone size: .; V gene: TRBV18; D gene: TRBD2; J gene: TRBJ2-1; CDR3 protein: CASSPGREDYNEQFF; CDR3 DNA: TGTGCCAGCTCACCGGGGCGGGAGGACTACAATGAGCAGTTCTTC
clone size: .; V gene: TRBV29-1; D gene: TRBD1; J gene: TRBJ2-7; CDR3 protein: CSVVRDRDLYF; CDR3 DNA: TGCAGCGTTGTCAGGGACAGAGATTTGTACTTC
clone size: .; V gene: TRBV6-4; D gene: .; J gene: TRBJ2-1; CDR3 protein: CASSVGYLANEQFF; CDR3 DNA: TGTGCCAGCAGTGTTGGGTACCTAGCCAATGAGCAGTTCTTC
clone size: .; V gene: TRBV7-2; D gene: TRBD2; J gene: TRBJ2-7; CDR3 protein: CASSSLAGAWYEQYF; CDR3 DNA: TGTGCCAGCAGCTCTTTAGCGGGAGCCTGGTACGAGCAGTACTTC
clone size: .; V gene: TRBV27; D gene: TRBD2; J gene: TRBJ2-1; CDR3 protein: CASSSPGLAGAHEQFF; CDR3 DNA: TGTGCCAGCAGTTCTCCCGGGCTAGCGGGGGCCCATGAGCAGTTCTTC